Sequencing of this T cell receptor (beta chain) was carried out in a study of early T cells in non-severe SARS-CoV-2 infection. One entry per CDR3 protein, called by TCRdb with MiXCR from the 5' RACE reads. The table lists roughly 56,000 distinct CDR3 sequences, about an eighth of them singletons. This CDR3 contains 13 residues. V lost 6 bases, J lost 6 bases, and 7 bases stayed unmatched. The germline V gene has CDR1 LNHDA and CDR2 SQIVND (reference sequence). This clonotype appeared many times. V and J are TRBV19 and TRBJ2-5; 7 nucleotides align to TRBD2. The material sequenced was whole blood. The origin of this receptor is an adult who was a healthcare worker with PCR-confirmed SARS-CoV-2 infection or an uninfected control (not recorded which). The CDR3 nucleotides read TGTGCCAGTAGCGCGACTAGCACCCAGACCCAGTACTTC. Translating gives CASSATSTQTQYF.